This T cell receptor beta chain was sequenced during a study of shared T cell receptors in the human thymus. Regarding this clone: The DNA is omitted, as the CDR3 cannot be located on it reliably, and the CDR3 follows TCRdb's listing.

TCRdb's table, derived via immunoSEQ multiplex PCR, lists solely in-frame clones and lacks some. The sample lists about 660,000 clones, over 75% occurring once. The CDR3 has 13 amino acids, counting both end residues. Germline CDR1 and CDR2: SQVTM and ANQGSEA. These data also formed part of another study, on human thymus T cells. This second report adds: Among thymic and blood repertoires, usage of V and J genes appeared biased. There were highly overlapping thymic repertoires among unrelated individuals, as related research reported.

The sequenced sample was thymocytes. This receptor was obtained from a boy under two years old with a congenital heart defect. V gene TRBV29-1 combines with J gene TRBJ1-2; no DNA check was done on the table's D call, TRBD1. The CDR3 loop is CSVSVPGVGGYTF.